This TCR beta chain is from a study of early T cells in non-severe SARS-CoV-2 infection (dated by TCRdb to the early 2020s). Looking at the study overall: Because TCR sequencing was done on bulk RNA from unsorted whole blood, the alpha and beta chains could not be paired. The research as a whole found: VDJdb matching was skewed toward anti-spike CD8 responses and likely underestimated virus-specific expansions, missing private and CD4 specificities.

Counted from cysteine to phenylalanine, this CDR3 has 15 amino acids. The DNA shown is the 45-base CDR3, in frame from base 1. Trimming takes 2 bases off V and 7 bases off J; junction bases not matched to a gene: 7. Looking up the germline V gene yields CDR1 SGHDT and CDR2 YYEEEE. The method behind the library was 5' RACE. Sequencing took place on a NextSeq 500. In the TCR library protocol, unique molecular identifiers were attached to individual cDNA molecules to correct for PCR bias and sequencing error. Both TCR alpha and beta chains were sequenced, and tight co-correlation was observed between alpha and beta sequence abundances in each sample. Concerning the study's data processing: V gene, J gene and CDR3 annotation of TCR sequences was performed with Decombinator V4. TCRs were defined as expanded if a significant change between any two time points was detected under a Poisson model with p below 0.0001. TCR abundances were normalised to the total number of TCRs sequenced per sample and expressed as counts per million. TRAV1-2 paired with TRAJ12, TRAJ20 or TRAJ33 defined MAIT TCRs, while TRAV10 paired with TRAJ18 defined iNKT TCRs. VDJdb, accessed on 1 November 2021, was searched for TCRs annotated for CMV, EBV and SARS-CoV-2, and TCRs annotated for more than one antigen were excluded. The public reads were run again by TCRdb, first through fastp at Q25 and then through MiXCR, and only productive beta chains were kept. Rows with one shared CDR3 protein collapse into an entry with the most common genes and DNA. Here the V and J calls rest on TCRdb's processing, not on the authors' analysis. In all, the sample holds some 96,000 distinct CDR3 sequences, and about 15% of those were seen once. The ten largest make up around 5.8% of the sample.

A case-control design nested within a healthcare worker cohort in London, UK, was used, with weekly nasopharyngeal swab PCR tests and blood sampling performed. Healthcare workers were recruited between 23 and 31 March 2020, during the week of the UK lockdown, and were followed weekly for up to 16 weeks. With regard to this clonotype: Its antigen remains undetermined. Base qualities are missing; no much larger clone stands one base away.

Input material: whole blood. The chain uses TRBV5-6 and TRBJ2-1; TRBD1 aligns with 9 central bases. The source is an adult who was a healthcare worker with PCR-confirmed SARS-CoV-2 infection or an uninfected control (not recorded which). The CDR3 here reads CASSFRDRDENEQFF. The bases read TGTGCCAGCAGCTTCCGGGACAGGGATGAGAATGAGCAGTTCTTC. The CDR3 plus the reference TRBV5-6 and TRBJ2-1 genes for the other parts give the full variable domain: DAGVTQSPTHLIKTRGQQVTLRCSPKSGHDTVSWYQQALGQGPQFIFQYYEEEERQRGNFPDRFSGHQFPNYSSELNVNALLLGDSALYLCASSFRDRDENEQFFGPGTRLTVL.